This T cell receptor (beta chain) appears in the sequencing data of a study of cytomegalovirus exposure and HLA in healthy donors. Study conclusions and caveats: Near-uniform donor sequencing depth was presumed by presence/absence analyses. TCR beta V- and J-gene trimming, according to a later analysis, was linked to a missense DCLRE1C variant.

Both 60 Vbeta primers and 13 Jbeta primers went into the PCR. The data were produced by immunoSEQ multiplex PCR, yet TCRdb's version contains in-frame clones alone and is incomplete. The sample lists roughly 200,000 clones, more than 60% occurring once. Everyone who donated was a healthy bone marrow donor. V lost 0 bases and J lost 1; bases outside the gene matches: 6. The CDR3 contains 16 residues. Per the germline V gene, CDR1 is SGHRS and CDR2 is YFSETQ. Note on this clone: Its antigen is not identified.

Sequenced sample: PBMCs. This TCR was recovered from a woman aged 30 to 39 in good health and CMV-seropositive. V gene TRBV5-1 combines with J gene TRBJ2-5; 7 bases match TRBD1. The CDR3 here is CASSLDSTGIQETQYF. CDR3 in DNA: TGCGCCAGCAGCTTGGATTCGACAGGGATCCAAGAGACCCAGTACTTC.